The 15 T cell receptor beta chains below were found in one sample sequenced in a study of cytomegalovirus exposure and HLA in healthy donors. Use of 60 Vbeta and 13 Jbeta primers characterized the PCR. Using immunoSEQ multiplex PCR, the repertoire was profiled, and TCRdb retains in-frame clones only, with some absent. The table has roughly 120,000 clones, about 80% seen once; the top ten hold 8% to 9%. The sequencing input was PBMCs. The receptors shown here come from a female donor in good health and CMV-seropositive.

The CDR3 reads CASSPSSAFEQYF. CDR3 sequence (DNA): TGTGCCAGCAGCCCGTCTAGCGCCTTCGAGCAGTACTTC. The chain carries TRBV7-9 and TRBJ2-7, with D perhaps TRBD2 (6 bases). The CDR3 totals 13 residues. The V gene's germline CDR1 is SEHNR and CDR2 FQNEAQ (reference sequence). Between the trimmed V and J ends, which lost 5 bases and 6 bases, there was a span of 14 bases.

This chain connects TRBV25-1 to TRBJ2-3, with 14 bases identical to TRBD2. The CDR3 has 16 amino acids. V was pared by 6 bases and J by 6 bases, with 8 bases of the junction left unmatched. CDR1 MGHDK and CDR2 SYGVNS come from the germline V gene. CDR3 DNA sequence: TGTGCCAGCAGCCGGACTAGCGGGGGGCGGAGGGATACGCAGTATTTT. Translated, it gives CASSRTSGGRRDTQYF.

The chain joins TRBV10-1 to TRBJ2-6, with D possibly TRBD1 on 6 matching bases. Germline V gene sequence: CDR1 WNHNN, CDR2 SYGVQD (reference sequence). The CDR3 loop spans 14 amino acids. Trimming pared 2 bases from V and 4 bases from J, leaving 6 bases between. CDR3 in DNA: TGCGCCAGCAGTGAGGGGACAGGGGCCAACGTCCTGACTTTC. Translation: CASSEGTGANVLTF.

This clone has more than one count but fewer than ten. The rearrangement links TRBV5-1 to TRBJ1-1; unclear D gene. Germline CDR1 is SGHRS and CDR2 is YFSETQ. CDR3 length: 14 amino acids. V lost 5 bases and J lost 0, with 11 bases in between. CDR3 sequence: CASSPAVMNTEAFF. The CDR3 nucleotides are TGCGCCAGCAGTCCGGCGGTTATGAACACTGAAGCTTTCTTT.

The chain recombines TRBV7-2 with TRBJ2-7, with unresolved D. Germline-derived CDR1 and CDR2 are SGHTA and FQGNSA. This CDR3 is 11 amino acids long. Between the trimmed V and J ends, which lost 2 bases and 5 bases, there was a span of 4 bases. The CDR3 DNA follows: TGTGCCAGCAGCTTAACACACGAGCAGTACTTC. Translation gives CASSLTHEQYF.

The chain employs TRBV12-5 and TRBJ1-6, with unresolved D. The CDR3 contains 13 residues. Germline assignment: CDR1 LGHNT and CDR2 FRNRAP. The V gene lost 2 bases and the J gene lost 5 bases, with 4 bases spanning the gap. The CDR3 nucleotides read TGTGCTAGTGGTTTGTTCGATAATTCACCCCTCCACTTT. Translated: CASGLFDNSPLHF.

The V call is TRBV30, the J call TRBJ1-5; TRBD1 matches at 10 bases. CDR1 and CDR2 (germline): GTSNPN, SVGIG (reference sequence). With 2 bases clipped from V and 7 bases from J, the junction kept 5 bases outside the gene matches. CDR3 size: 14 residues. As DNA, the CDR3 is TGTGCCTGGAGTATGGGGACAGGGGACCAGCCCCAGCATTTT. This gives the protein CAWSMGTGDQPQHF.

This chain links TRBV9 with TRBJ2-7; maybe TRBD1 (5 bases). Trimming removed 2 bases at V and 4 bases at J, with 13 bases between. CDR3 length equals 14 residues. Per the germline V gene, CDR1 is SGDLS and CDR2 is YYNGEE. The DNA of the CDR3 is TGTGCCAGCAGCGTGGGTCCAGGGTCGTACGAGCAGTACTTC. Its protein is CASSVGPGSYEQYF.

The chain combines TRBV6-5 with TRBJ1-2; D may be TRBD1 (5 bases). The CDR3 has 13 residues. In germline, CDR1 is MNHEY, CDR2 SVGAGI. With 7 bases removed from V and 6 bases from J, the gap between germline ends came to 15 bases. CDR3 loop: CASTLRRGDGYTF. The CDR3 DNA reads as TGTGCCAGCACCCTAAGGAGGGGTGATGGCTACACCTTC.

The sample holds a few counts of this clone. The chain joins TRBV27 to TRBJ2-7, with D unclear. The CDR3 runs to 11 residues. V was shortened by 8 bases and J by 7 bases, with 12 bases between the two germline ends. Germline loops: CDR1 MNHEY, CDR2 SMNVEV (reference sequence). DNA for the CDR3: TGTGCCAGCTCTCATAATCAGGAGCAGTACTTC. This gives the protein CASSHNQEQYF.

The V gene is TRBV6-5, the J gene TRBJ1-1, with D perhaps matching TRBD1 (5 bases). Germline loops: CDR1 MNHEY, CDR2 SVGAGI. This CDR3 comprises 13 residues. Trimming shortened V by 8 bases and J by 13 bases, and 23 bases separated the two germline ends. The CDR3 coding sequence is TGTGCCAGCCTACCAAGCGGGAGCTTGGGGGGTTTCTTT. Protein product: CASLPSGSLGGFF.

The table lists this clone with a few counts. This rearrangement joins TRBV30 to TRBJ2-7; 7 positions match TRBD1. This CDR3 has 13 amino acids. The V and J ends lost 5 bases and 0 bases, in that order; junction bases with no gene match: 4. The germline V gene encodes CDR1 GTSNPN and CDR2 SVGIG (reference sequence). Written as DNA, the CDR3 is TGTGCCTGGGGGACAGTCAGCTCCTACGAGCAGTACTTC. It specifies CAWGTVSSYEQYF.

The rearrangement uses TRBV11-2 and TRBJ1-4, with D perhaps TRBD1 (6 bases). Germline V gene lookup returns CDR1 SGHAT and CDR2 FQNNGV. V was pared by 4 bases and J by 8 bases, with 8 bases between. The CDR3 has 12 residues. The CDR3 bases are TGTGCCAGCAGCTCAGACAGGGAAAAACTGTTTTTT. This sequence encodes CASSSDREKLFF.

The chain carries TRBV6-1 and TRBJ1-2; unclear D gene. Deletions cut 2 bases from V and 0 bases from J, with 7 bases between. The CDR3 loop spans 14 amino acids. Germline CDR1 reads MNHNS; CDR2 reads SASEGT. Written as DNA, the CDR3 is TGTGCCAGCAGTGAATCTGGAGCTAACTATGGCTACACCTTC. It encodes CASSESGANYGYTF.

The genes are TRBV7-9 and TRBJ1-2, with D hard to call. Germline CDR1 and CDR2: SEHNR and FQNEAQ (reference sequence). V lost 3 bases, J lost 2 bases, and 7 bases lay in between. This CDR3 spans 13 amino acids. The CDR3 spells CASSLSRNYGYTF. CDR3 DNA: TGTGCCAGCAGCTTGAGCCGAAACTATGGCTACACCTTC.